This is a list of T cell receptor beta chains from one sample in a study of regulatory T cells in long-lasting Graves disease. MiXCR was run by TCRdb on the multiplex PCR reads, yielding one entry per CDR3 protein. The table records about 450,000 distinct CDR3 sequences, around a quarter of them present only once. The sequencing used peripheral blood mononuclear cells (PBMCs), collected when the disease was refractory, from a patient treated with antithyroid drugs. Source of these receptors: a female donor with Graves disease. Each CDR3 is given with its conserved first and last residue. A D gene is named only where the DNA matches it firmly. Some rows mark clone size as missing; the rest say once, few, many or name a class of expanded clone.

TRBV11-2	many	NA	TRBJ1-5	TGTGCCAGCAGCTTAGCTCCCACAGGGCAGCCCCAGCATTTT	CASSLAPTGQPQHF
TRBV2	few	TRBD1	TRBJ2-1	TGTGCCAGCACGGAGGACAGGGTGGTATCGGGATGGGAGTTCTTC	CASTEDRVVSGWEFF
TRBV7-3	NA	NA	TRBJ2-2	TGTGCCAGCAGCCCTAGTAGAACGAACACCGGGGAGCTGTTTTTT	CASSPSRTNTGELFF
TRBV12-3/TRBV12-4	few	TRBD2	TRBJ2-2	TGTGCCAGCAGCGCTCTAGCGGGAGGTACCGGGGAGCTGTTTTTT	CASSALAGGTGELFF
TRBV28	many	NA	TRBJ1-1	TGTGCCAGCAGTTTTGCTGTGAACACTGAAGCTTTCTTT	CASSFAVNTEAFF
TRBV28	NA	TRBD1	TRBJ2-7	TGTACCAGCAGTCACGGGGACAGGGGTCGTGCCGAGCAGTACTTC	CTSSHGDRGRAEQYF
TRBV5-1	NA	NA	TRBJ2-2	TGCGCCAGCAGCTTGTCCGGCAGGGATAAGACCGGGGAGCTGTTTTTT	CASSLSGRDKTGELFF
TRBV5-1	NA	NA	TRBJ1-2	TGCGCCAGCAGCTTGGAGGCAGGGTTTGATGGCTACACCTTC	CASSLEAGFDGYTF
TRBV18	NA	TRBD1	TRBJ1-1	TGTGCCAGCTCACCACAGGGACAGTCGAACACTGAAGCTTTCTTT	CASSPQGQSNTEAFF
TRBV28	NA	TRBD1	TRBJ1-2	TGTGCCAGCAGTTTATTCAGGGGGCTTTTGAATGGCTACACCTTC	CASSLFRGLLNGYTF
TRBV12-3/TRBV12-4	NA	NA	TRBJ2-4	TGTGCCAGCAGTTGGGGCCAGTCAGGGAACATTCAGTACTTC	CASSWGQSGNIQYF
TRBV6-2/TRBV6-3	few	NA	TRBJ2-5	TGTGCCTGCGGAAAACGGGGACTCGTGACCCAGTACTTC	CACGKRGLVTQYF
TRBV20-1	few	NA	TRBJ2-5	TGCAGTGCTAGTTACAGGGTGGAGACCCAGTACTTC	CSASYRVETQYF
TRBV5-1	few	NA	TRBJ2-7	TGCGCCAGCAGCACTGGACAGCGCTACGAGCAGTACTTC	CASSTGQRYEQYF
TRBV28	many	TRBD1	TRBJ2-7	TGTGCCAGCAGACTTACAGGGGGCCTCTCCTACGAGCAGTACTTC	CASRLTGGLSYEQYF
TRBV2	many	TRBD2	TRBJ2-4	TGTGCCAGCAGTGAATGGTTTGCGGGAGGACCCAAAAACATTCAGTACTTC	CASSEWFAGGPKNIQYF
TRBV11-3	many	NA	TRBJ2-5	TGTGCCAGCAGCCGAAACCCCGGGGCAGGGCAAGAGACCCAGTACTTC	CASSRNPGAGQETQYF
TRBV5-1	few	NA	TRBJ1-1	TGCGCCAGCAGCTTACGCAACATGAATGAAGCTTTCTTT	CASSLRNMNEAFF
TRBV19	NA	TRBD2	TRBJ2-7	TGTGCCAGTACCCCCCTAGCGGGAGGCCACGAGCAGTACTTC	CASTPLAGGHEQYF
TRBV7-9	many	NA	TRBJ2-7	TGTGCCAGCAGCTTAGCGTTGCTCGACAGAACCTACGAGCAGTACTTC	CASSLALLDRTYEQYF
TRBV15	few	NA	TRBJ2-7	TGTGCCACCAGCAGCCTCCGGGAGTTAGCGGCCGAGCAGTACTTC	CATSSLRELAAEQYF
TRBV30	NA	TRBD1	TRBJ2-4	TGTGCCTGGAGTCCCGGGACAGGGAACGGCATTCAGTACTTC	CAWSPGTGNGIQYF
TRBV6-1	NA	TRBD1	TRBJ1-1	TGTGCCAGCAGCCCCCTGGGACAGATTAACACTGAAGCTTTCTTT	CASSPLGQINTEAFF
TRBV5-1	few	NA	TRBJ2-7	TGCGCCAGCAGCCATCGGGGACCTTCCTACGAGCAGTACTTC	CASSHRGPSYEQYF
TRBV28	few	NA	TRBJ1-5	TGTGCCAGCTCCGCGGATTCAGTCAATCAGCCCCAGCATTTT	CASSADSVNQPQHF
TRBV20-1	many	TRBD2	TRBJ2-2	TGCAGTGCCCGGACTAGCGGGACGAGCGGGGAGCTGTTTTTT	CSARTSGTSGELFF
TRBV2	NA	NA	TRBJ2-7	TGTGCCAGCAGTGAACCCGCAACGGGCTACGAGCAGTACTTC	CASSEPATGYEQYF
TRBV7-2	NA	TRBD2	TRBJ2-5	TGTGCCAGCAGCTTAGGGGCGGGAGTGCGGGAGACCCAGTACTTC	CASSLGAGVRETQYF
TRBV2	many	TRBD1	TRBJ1-1	TGTGCCAGCAGCGCCGGGACAGGGAGGAGGACTGAAGCTTTCTTT	CASSAGTGRRTEAFF
TRBV6-1	few	NA	TRBJ2-2	TGTGCCAGCAGACCTGTAGGTCCCTCCGGGGAGCTGTTTTTT	CASRPVGPSGELFF
TRBV15	NA	TRBD1	TRBJ1-1	TGTGCCACCAGCAGGGCTACACGGACAGGAGGGAACACTGAAGCTTTCTTT	CATSRATRTGGNTEAFF
TRBV2	NA	NA	TRBJ2-3	TGTGCCAGCCGCAGGGAGGCGGCAGATACGCAGTATTTT	CASRREAADTQYF
TRBV7-3	many	NA	TRBJ1-2	TGTGCCAGCAGCCTCAGACCCGGACAGAACTATGGCTACACCTTC	CASSLRPGQNYGYTF
TRBV7-2	NA	NA	TRBJ1-1	TGTGCCAGCAGCTTAGGAGAGGCCCGACCGAACACTGAAGCTCTCTTT	CASSLGEARPNTEALF
TRBV11-2	few	TRBD1	TRBJ2-7	TGTGCCAGCAGCTTTCAGCCGGGACAGGGGGCTTCCTACGAGCAGTACTTC	CASSFQPGQGASYEQYF
TRBV19	many	NA	TRBJ1-2	TGTGCCAGTAGTATTTTCGGCGCCCCTTCCCACTATGGCTACACCTTC	CASSIFGAPSHYGYTF
TRBV2	NA	NA	TRBJ2-2	TGTGCCAGCAGTGCGGCAGGTGGAACCGGGGAGCTGTTTTTT	CASSAAGGTGELFF
TRBV14	NA	NA	TRBJ2-1	TGTGCCAGCAGCCAAGGACCCTACAATGAGCAGTTCTTC	CASSQGPYNEQFF
TRBV28	NA	NA	TRBJ2-5	TGTGCCAGCAGTTTGCGGACGGAGACCCAGTACTTC	CASSLRTETQYF
TRBV5-1	NA	NA	TRBJ2-1	TGCGCCAGCAGCTTGAGGGGAGGGGGGACCTACAATGAGCAGTTCTTC	CASSLRGGGTYNEQFF
TRBV12-3/TRBV12-4	few	TRBD1	TRBJ1-1	TGTGCCAGCAGTAGACAGGGAAACCGGAACACTGAAGCTTTCTTT	CASSRQGNRNTEAFF
TRBV29-1	NA	NA	TRBJ1-4	TGCAGCGTATCCGGACTTACGAGTGAAAAACTGTTTTTT	CSVSGLTSEKLFF
TRBV12-3/TRBV12-4	many	NA	TRBJ1-2	TGTGCCAGCACCCAACCACGGGAGGGAAGCTATGGCTACACCTTC	CASTQPREGSYGYTF
TRBV6-1	many	NA	TRBJ2-7	TGTGCCAGCACCTCCCATGAGGCAGGCCACTACGAGCAGTACTTC	CASTSHEAGHYEQYF